Below, one T cell receptor beta chain is given with its context. This specimen comes from a study of cytomegalovirus exposure and HLA in healthy donors. With V trimmed by 5 bases and J by 6 bases, 12 bases remained unmatched. The germline gives CDR1 PRHDT, CDR2 FYEKMQ (reference sequence). The length of the CDR3 is 15 residues. PCR employed 60 Vbeta and 13 Jbeta primers. Data came from immunoSEQ multiplex PCR; TCRdb stores just in-frame clones and leaves some out. The sample records nearly 110,000 clones, roughly 80% being singletons. The genes are TRBV13 and TRBJ2-7; 8 bases map to TRBD2. Sample: PBMCs. The sequence came from a man aged 30 to 45 in good health and CMV-seronegative. The CDR3 DNA sequence: TGTGCCAGCAGCCCCGCCAGCGGGAGTTTAAGCGAGCAGTACTTC. Protein product: CASSPASGSLSEQYF. The complete variable domain, with remaining parts taken from reference TRBV13 and TRBJ2-7, reads AAGVIQSPRHLIKEKRETATLKCYPIPRHDTVYWYQQGPGQDPQFLISFYEKMQSDKGSIPDRFSAQQFSDYHSELNMSSLELGDSALYFCASSPASGSLSEQYFGPGTRLTVT.